The 9 T cell receptor beta chains below all came from one sample that was sequenced in a study of shared clonotypes between healthy human individuals. The protocol was immunoSEQ multiplex PCR, while the TCRdb copy is restricted to in-frame clones and leaves out a portion. Among some 1.1 million clones listed, around 77% were seen once. Sequencing used memory CD4+ T cells from PBMCs. Specified subset: CD45RA-negative fraction. Receptors were obtained from a man aged 18 to 30 in good health. Some clones in this sample may be carry-over from other donors' samples.

The chain is built from TRBV19 and TRBJ2-7, with TRBD1 as a possible D gene (7 bases). This CDR3 is 13 amino acids long. The V end was cut by 8 bases, the J end by 2 bases, with 13 bases between. Germline CDR1 and CDR2: LNHDA and SQIVND (reference sequence). The CDR3 spells CASAGQYPYEQYF. The CDR3 coding sequence is TGTGCCAGTGCGGGACAGTACCCCTACGAGCAGTACTTC.

The chain carries TRBV27 and TRBJ1-2; D is ambiguous. This CDR3 is 14 amino acids long. V dropped 2 bases and J dropped 3 bases, with 10 bases sitting between them. Germline V gene sequence: CDR1 MNHEY, CDR2 SMNVEV (reference sequence). CDR3 amino acids: CASSLGPGDYGYTF. CDR3 bases: TGTGCCAGCAGTTTAGGCCCGGGTGACTATGGCTACACCTTC.

V gene TRBV28 combines with J gene TRBJ1-1; D is possibly TRBD1 (5 bases). Between the trimmed V and J ends, which lost 5 bases and 4 bases, there was a span of 14 bases. Per the germline V gene, CDR1 is MDHEN and CDR2 is SYDVKM. The CDR3 runs to 14 residues. The CDR3 DNA reads TGTGCCAGCAGTCTAGAACAGGTTTCCACTGAAGCTTTCTTT. Amino acids: CASSLEQVSTEAFF.

This clone appeared a few times. The V call is TRBV6-5, the J call TRBJ1-1; D not certain. The CDR3 length is 11 residues. Trimming took 10 bases from V and 3 from J, leaving 9 bases between them. Germline V CDR1 and CDR2: MNHEY, SVGAGI. The CDR3 DNA sequence: TGTGCCACTCAAGGATACACTGAAGCTTTCTTT. Protein sequence: CATQGYTEAFF.

This chain joins TRBV10-1 and TRBJ2-7; tentative D call: TRBD2 (5 bases). The germline V gene encodes CDR1 WNHNN and CDR2 SYGVQD (reference sequence). This CDR3 comprises 15 residues. Trimming cost V 4 bases and J 3 bases, with 16 bases left between them. The CDR3, as DNA: TGCGCCAGCAGTGTTCCGGCAGGACTTAACTACGAGCAGTACTTC. Translation gives CASSVPAGLNYEQYF.

Concerning this clone: In the same sample, other DNA sequences code for this CDR3. The chain carries TRBV30 and TRBJ2-3; 9 bases fit TRBD2. V was pared by 3 bases and J by 6 bases, with 4 bases of the junction left unmatched. Germline V gene data show CDR1 as GTSNPN and CDR2 as SVGIG (reference sequence). The length of the CDR3 is 13 residues. In nucleotides, the CDR3 is TGTGCCTGGAGCGGCGGGAGGGCGGATACGCAGTATTTT. It specifies CAWSGGRADTQYF.

This clone has a single count. This likely traces to a read error, being one base from a far larger clone. This chain connects TRBV9 to TRBJ2-5; no definite D call. V gave up 3 bases and J gave up 2 bases, with 2 bases separating them. This CDR3 comprises 11 residues. Per the germline V gene, CDR1 is SGDLS and CDR2 is YYNGEE. Written as DNA, the CDR3 is TGTGCCAGCAGCGAACAAGAGACCCAGTACTTC. This encodes CASSEQETQYF.

The V call is TRBV6-1, the J call TRBJ2-7; 9 bases align to TRBD1. The CDR3 has 15 residues. J was trimmed by 3 bases and V by 4 bases; bases with no gene match: 7. The germline V gene encodes CDR1 MNHNS and CDR2 SASEGT. The CDR3 loop is CASSVYGTGLYEQYF. CDR3 DNA sequence: TGTGCCAGCAGTGTGTATGGGACAGGGCTCTACGAGCAGTACTTC.

The J gene is TRBJ2-7, the V gene TRBV21-1; the table calls TRBD2, which could not be checked here. TRBV21-1 is reported as a pseudogene. The CDR3 contains 16 residues. The CDR3 DNA is TGTGCCAGCAGCAAAGCGGGTGGGACTAGAGGCTACGAGCAGTACTTC. This sequence encodes CASSKAGGTRGYEQYF.